One T cell receptor (beta chain) is described in this entry. Its antigen is as yet unknown. The use of a sample-barcoded 5' primer and a J-beta primer mix characterized a second PCR of roughly 7 to 11 cycles. From the 5' RACE reads, TCRdb called clonotypes with MiXCR, one entry per CDR3 protein. This table has 850,000 to 1,100,000 distinct CDR3 sequences, approximately 38% appearing once. This CDR3 is 15 amino acids long. Trimming removed 2 bases at V and 2 bases at J, with 8 bases between. CDR1 and CDR2 from the germline V gene are SGHTS and YDEGEE. These data belong to a study of blood T cells in healthy people across ages. Findings of the study overall: Whereas aged donors had fewer naive CD4+ cells, long-lived donors had more of them and higher diversity.

Sequencing was carried out using blood. The receptor was isolated from a man in his late teens or twenties in good health. The gene calls are TRBV5-8 and TRBJ1-6, with TRBD1 as a possible D gene (5 bases). As DNA, the CDR3 is TGTGCCAGCAGCTTATTGGGACCCTATAATTCACCCCTCCACTTT. Encoded protein: CASSLLGPYNSPLHF.